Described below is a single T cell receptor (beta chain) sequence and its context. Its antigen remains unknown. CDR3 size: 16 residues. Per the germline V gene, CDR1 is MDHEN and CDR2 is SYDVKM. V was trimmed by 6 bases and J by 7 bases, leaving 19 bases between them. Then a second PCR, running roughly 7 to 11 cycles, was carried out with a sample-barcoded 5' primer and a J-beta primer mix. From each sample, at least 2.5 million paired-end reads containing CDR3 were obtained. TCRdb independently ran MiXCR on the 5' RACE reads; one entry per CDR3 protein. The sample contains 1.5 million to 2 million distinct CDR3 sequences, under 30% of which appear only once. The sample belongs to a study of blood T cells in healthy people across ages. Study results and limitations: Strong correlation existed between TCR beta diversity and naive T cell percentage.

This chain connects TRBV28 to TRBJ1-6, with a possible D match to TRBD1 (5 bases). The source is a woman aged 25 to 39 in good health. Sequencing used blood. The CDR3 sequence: CASRTITRAGNSPLHF. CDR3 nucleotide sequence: TGTGCCAGCAGGACAATAACCAGGGCAGGGAATTCACCCCTCCACTTT.